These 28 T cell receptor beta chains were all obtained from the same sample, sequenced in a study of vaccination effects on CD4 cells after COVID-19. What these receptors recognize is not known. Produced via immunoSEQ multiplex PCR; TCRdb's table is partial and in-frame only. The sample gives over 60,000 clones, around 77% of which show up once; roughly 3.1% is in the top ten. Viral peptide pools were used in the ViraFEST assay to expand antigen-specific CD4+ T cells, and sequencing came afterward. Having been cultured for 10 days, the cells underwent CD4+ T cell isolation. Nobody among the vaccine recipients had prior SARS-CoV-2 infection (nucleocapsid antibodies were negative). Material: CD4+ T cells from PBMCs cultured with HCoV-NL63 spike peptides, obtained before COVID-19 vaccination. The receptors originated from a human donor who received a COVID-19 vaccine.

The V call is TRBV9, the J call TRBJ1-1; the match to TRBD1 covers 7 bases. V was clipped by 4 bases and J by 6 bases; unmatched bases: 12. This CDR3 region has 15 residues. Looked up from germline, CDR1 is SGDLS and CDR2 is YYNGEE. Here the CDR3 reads CASSPQTGIGAEAFF. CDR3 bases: TGTGCCAGCAGCCCTCAGACAGGGATCGGCGCTGAAGCTTTCTTT.

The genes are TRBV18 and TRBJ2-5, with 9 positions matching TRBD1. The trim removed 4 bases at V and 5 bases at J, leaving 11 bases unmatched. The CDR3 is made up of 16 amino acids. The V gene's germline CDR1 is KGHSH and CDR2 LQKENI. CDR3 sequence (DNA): TGTGCCAGCTCACACCGGACAGGGGAAGGGATGGAGACCCAGTACTTC. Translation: CASSHRTGEGMETQYF.

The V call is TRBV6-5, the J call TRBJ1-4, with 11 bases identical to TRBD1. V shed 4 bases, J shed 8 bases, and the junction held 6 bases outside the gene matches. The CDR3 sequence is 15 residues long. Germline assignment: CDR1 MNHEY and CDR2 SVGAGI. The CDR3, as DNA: TGTGCCAGCAGTTCCACCGGGACAGGGGGGGAAAAACTGTTTTTT. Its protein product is CASSSTGTGGEKLFF.

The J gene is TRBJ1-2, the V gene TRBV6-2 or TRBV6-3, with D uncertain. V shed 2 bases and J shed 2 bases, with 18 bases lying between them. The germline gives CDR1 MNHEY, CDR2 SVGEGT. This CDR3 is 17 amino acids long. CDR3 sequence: CASSYGFRATKNYGYTF. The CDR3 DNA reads TGTGCCAGCAGTTACGGATTCCGAGCGACAAAAAACTATGGCTACACCTTC.

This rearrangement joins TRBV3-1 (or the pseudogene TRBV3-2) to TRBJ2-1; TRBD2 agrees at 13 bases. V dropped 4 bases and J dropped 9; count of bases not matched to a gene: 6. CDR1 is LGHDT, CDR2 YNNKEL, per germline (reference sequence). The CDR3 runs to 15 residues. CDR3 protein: CASSPGLAGVGEQFF. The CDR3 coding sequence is TGTGCCAGCAGCCCAGGACTAGCGGGGGTCGGTGAGCAGTTCTTC.

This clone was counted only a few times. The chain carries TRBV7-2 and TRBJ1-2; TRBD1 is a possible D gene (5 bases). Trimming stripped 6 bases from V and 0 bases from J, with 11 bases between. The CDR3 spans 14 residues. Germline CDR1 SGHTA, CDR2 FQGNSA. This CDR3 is CASSFTGSNYGYTF. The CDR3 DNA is TGTGCCAGCAGTTTCACAGGTTCTAACTATGGCTACACCTTC. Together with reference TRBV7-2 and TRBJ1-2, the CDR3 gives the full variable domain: GAGVSQSPSNKVTEKGKDVELRCDPISGHTALYWYRQSLGQGLEFLIYFQGNSAPDKSGLPSDRFSAERTGGSVSTLTIQRTQQEDSAVYLCASSFTGSNYGYTFGSGTRLTVV.

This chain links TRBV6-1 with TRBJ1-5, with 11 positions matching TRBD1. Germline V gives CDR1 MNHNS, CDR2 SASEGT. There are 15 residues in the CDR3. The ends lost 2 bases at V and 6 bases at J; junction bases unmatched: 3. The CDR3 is CASSERDRGFQPQHF. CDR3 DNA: TGTGCCAGCAGTGAAAGGGACAGGGGGTTTCAGCCCCAGCATTTT.

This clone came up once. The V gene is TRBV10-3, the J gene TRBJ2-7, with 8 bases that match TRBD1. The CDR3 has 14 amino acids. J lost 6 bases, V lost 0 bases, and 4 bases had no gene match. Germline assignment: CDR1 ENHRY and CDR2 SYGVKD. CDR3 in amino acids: CAISESDRGLEQYV. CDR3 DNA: TGTGCCATCAGTGAGTCCGACAGGGGACTCGAGCAGTACGTC.

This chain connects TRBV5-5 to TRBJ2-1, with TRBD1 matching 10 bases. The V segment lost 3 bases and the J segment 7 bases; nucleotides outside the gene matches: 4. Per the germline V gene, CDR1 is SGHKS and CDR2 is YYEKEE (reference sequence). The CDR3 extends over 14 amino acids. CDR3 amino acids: CASSWGQGINEQFF. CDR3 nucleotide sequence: TGTGCCAGCAGCTGGGGACAGGGGATAAATGAGCAGTTCTTC.

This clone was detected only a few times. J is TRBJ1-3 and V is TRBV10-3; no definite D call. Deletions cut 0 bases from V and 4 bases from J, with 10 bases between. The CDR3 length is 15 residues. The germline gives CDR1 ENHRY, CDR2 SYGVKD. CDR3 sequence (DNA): TGTGCCATCAGTGAGTCGTCGGGTGCGGGAAACACCATATATTTT. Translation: CAISESSGAGNTIYF.

CDR3 nucleotides: TGTGCCAGCAGCTTAAAGGGGATCGGCAATCAGCCCCAGCATTTT. It encodes CASSLKGIGNQPQHF. The rearrangement joins TRBV7-2 to TRBJ1-5; tentative D call: TRBD1 (5 bases). With 2 bases removed from V and 2 bases from J, the gap between germline ends came to 10 bases. Per the germline V gene, CDR1 is SGHTA and CDR2 is FQGNSA. The CDR3 loop spans 15 amino acids.

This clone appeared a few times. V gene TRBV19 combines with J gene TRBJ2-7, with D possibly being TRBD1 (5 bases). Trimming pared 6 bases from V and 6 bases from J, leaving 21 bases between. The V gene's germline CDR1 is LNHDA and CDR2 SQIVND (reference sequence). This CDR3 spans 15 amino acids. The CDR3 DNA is TGTGCCAGTAGGGAGACAGCCCCTTTTAAGGGCGAGCAGTACGTC. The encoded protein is CASRETAPFKGEQYV.

This chain's CDR3 is CASSVVLAGNTGELFF. As DNA, the CDR3 is TGTGCCAGCAGCGTAGTCCTAGCGGGGAACACCGGGGAGCTGTTTTTT. The chain joins TRBV9 to TRBJ2-2, with 8 bases that match TRBD2. Germline CDR1 is SGDLS and CDR2 is YYNGEE. The CDR3 runs 16 residues. The junction had 2 bases not matched to a gene; V was cut back by 0 bases and J by 1 base.

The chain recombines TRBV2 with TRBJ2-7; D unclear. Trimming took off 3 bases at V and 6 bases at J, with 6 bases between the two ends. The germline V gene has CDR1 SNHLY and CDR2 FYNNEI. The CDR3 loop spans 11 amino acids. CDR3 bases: TGTGCCAGCAGTGAGGTAGGCGAGCAGTACGTC. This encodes CASSEVGEQYV.

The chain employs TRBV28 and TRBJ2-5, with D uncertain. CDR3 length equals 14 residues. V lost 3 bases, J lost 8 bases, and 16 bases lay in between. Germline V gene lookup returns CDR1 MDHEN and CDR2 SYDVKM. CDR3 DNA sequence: TGTGCCAGCAGTTTGCCGGACCCCATTTCTACCCAGTACTTC. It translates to CASSLPDPISTQYF.

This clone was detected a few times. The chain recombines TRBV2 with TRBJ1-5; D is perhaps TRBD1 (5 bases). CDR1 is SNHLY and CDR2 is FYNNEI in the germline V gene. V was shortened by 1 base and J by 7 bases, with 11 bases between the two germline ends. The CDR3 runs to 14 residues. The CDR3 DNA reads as TGTGCCAGCAGTGAAGAGTCTGGGGCACAGCCCCAGCATTTT. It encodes CASSEESGAQPQHF. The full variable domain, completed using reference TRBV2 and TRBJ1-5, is EPEVTQTPSHQVTQMGQEVILRCVPISNHLYFYWYRQILGQKVEFLVSFYNNEISEKSEIFDDQFSVERPDGSNFTLKIRSTKLEDSAMYFCASSEESGAQPQHFGDGTRLSIL.

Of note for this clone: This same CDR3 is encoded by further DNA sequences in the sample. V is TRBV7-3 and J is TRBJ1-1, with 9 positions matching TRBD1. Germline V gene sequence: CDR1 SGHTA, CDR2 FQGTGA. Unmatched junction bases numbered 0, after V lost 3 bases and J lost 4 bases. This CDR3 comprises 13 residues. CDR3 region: CASSLTGGTEAFF. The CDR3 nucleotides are TGTGCCAGCAGCTTGACAGGGGGCACTGAAGCTTTCTTT.

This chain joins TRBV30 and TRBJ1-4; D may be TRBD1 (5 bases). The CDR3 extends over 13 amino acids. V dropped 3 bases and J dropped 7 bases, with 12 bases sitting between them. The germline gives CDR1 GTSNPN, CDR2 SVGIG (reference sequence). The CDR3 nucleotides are TGTGCCTGGAGCGGGACGGGCGTTGAAAAACTGTTTTTT. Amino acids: CAWSGTGVEKLFF.

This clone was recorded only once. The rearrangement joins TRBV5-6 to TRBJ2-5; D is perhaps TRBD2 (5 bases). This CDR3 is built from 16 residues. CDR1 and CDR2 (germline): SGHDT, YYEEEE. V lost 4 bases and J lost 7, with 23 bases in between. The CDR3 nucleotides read TGTGCCAGCAGCGAGATCGGGCGGGCCCAACGGGGGACCCAGTACTTC. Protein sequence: CASSEIGRAQRGTQYF.

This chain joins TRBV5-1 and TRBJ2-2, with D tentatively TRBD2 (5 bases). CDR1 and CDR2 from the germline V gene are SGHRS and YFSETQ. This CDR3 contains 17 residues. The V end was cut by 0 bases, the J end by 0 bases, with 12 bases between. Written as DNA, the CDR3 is TGCGCCAGCAGCTTGGGGGCGGGCAGGACGAACACCGGGGAGCTGTTTTTT. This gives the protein CASSLGAGRTNTGELFF. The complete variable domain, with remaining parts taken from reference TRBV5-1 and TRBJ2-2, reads KAGVTQTPRYLIKTRGQQVTLSCSPISGHRSVSWYQQTPGQGLQFLFEYFSETQRNKGNFPGRFSGRQFSNSRSEMNVSTLELGDSALYLCASSLGAGRTNTGELFFGEGSRLTVL.

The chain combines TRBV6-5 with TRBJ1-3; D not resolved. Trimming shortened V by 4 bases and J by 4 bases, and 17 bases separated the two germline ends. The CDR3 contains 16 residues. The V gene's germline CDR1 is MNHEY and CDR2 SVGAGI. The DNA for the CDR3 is TGTGCCAGCAGTTCCACTAATACATGGGAAGGAAACACCATATATTTT. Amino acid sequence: CASSSTNTWEGNTIYF.

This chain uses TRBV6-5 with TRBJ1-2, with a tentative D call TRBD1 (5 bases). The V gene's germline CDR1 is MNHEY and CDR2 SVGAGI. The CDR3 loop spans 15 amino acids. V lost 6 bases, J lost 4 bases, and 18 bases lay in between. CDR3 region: CASSSPILGGYGYTF. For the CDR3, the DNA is TGTGCCAGCAGCTCCCCAATTCTGGGGGGCTATGGCTACACCTTC.

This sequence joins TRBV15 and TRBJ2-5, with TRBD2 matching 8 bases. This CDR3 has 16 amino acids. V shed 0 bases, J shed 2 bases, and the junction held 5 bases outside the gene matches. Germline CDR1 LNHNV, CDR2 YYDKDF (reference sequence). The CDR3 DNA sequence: TGTGCCACCAGCAGAGATCCGGGCGGGGGGCAAGAGACCCAGTACTTC. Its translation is CATSRDPGGGQETQYF.

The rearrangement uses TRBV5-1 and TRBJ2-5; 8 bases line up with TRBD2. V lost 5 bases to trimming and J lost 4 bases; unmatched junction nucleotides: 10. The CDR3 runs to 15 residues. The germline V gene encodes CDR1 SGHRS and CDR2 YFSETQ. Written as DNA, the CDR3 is TGCGCCAGCAGTCGACAAGCGGGGGAACCAGAGACCCAGTACTTC. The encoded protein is CASSRQAGEPETQYF.

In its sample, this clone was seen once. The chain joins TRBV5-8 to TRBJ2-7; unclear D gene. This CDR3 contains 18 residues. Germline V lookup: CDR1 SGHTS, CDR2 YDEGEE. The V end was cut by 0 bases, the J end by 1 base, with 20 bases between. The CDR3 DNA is TGTGCCAGCAGCTTGGTAGGCAACCCGTTCGTTGCATCCTACGAGCAGTACGTC. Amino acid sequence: CASSLVGNPFVASYEQYV.

CDR3 in DNA: TGCGCCAGCAGCCAAGAAAACAGGAACACTGAAGCTTTCTTT. Protein sequence: CASSQENRNTEAFF. This chain links TRBV4-1 with TRBJ1-1; D unclear. The CDR3 is 14 amino acids. V lost 0 bases, J lost 1 base, and 6 bases lay in between. Germline-derived CDR1 and CDR2 are MGHRA and YSYEKL.

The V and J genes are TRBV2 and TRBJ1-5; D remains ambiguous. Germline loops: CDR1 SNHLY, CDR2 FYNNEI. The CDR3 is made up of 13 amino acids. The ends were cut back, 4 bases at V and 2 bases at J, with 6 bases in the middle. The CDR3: CASSGQGNQPQHF. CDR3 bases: TGTGCCAGCAGTGGCCAGGGCAATCAGCCCCAGCATTTT. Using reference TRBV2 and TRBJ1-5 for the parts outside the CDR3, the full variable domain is EPEVTQTPSHQVTQMGQEVILRCVPISNHLYFYWYRQILGQKVEFLVSFYNNEISEKSEIFDDQFSVERPDGSNFTLKIRSTKLEDSAMYFCASSGQGNQPQHFGDGTRLSIL.

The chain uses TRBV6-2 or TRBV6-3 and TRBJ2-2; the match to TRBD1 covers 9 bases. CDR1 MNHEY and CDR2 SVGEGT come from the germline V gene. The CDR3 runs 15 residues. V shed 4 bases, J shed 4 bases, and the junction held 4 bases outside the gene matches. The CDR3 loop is CASSFVGQGTGELFF. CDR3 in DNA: TGTGCCAGCAGTTTCGTGGGACAGGGCACCGGGGAGCTGTTTTTT.